The T cell receptor (beta chain) described here comes from a study of immune evolution from preneoplasia to lung adenocarcinoma. V gave up 5 bases and J gave up 0 bases, with 15 bases separating them. CDR3 length equals 16 residues. Germline values: CDR1 SGHRS, CDR2 YFSETQ. Clones were sequenced by immunoSEQ multiplex PCR, and TCRdb holds only the in-frame ones, with some missing. In the table there are approximately 11,000 clones, about 74% of which are singletons. Sequencing was carried out using FFPE normal lung tissue adjacent to the tumor. The V gene is TRBV5-1, the J gene TRBJ2-4; no clear D. The TCR originated in a person in their sixties or seventies with lung adenocarcinoma. Some clones in this sample may be carry-over from other donors' samples. CDR3: CASSISPNPAKNIQYF. The CDR3 DNA reads TGCGCCAGCAGTATATCCCCAAATCCAGCCAAAAACATTCAGTACTTC.